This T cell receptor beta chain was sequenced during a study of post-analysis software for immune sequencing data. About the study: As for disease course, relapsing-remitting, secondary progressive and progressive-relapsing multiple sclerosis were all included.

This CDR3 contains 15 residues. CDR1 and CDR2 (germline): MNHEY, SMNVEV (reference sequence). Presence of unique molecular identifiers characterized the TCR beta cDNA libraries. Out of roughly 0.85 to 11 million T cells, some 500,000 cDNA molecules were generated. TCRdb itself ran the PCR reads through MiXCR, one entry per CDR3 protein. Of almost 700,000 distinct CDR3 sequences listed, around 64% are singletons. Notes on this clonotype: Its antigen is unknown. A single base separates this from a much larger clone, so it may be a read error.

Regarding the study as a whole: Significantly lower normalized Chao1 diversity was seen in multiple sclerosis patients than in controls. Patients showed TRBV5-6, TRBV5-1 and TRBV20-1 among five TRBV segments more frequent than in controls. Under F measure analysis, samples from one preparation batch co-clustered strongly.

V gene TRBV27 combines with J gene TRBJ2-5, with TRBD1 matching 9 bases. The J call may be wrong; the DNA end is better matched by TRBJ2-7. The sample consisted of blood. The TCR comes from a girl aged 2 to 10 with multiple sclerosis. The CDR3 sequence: CASSFGTGNLDEQYF. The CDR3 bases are TGTGCCAGCAGTTTCGGGACAGGGAATCTTGACGAGCAGTACTTC.